This TCR beta chain was sequenced for a study of blood T cell repertoires in COVID-19. On the study more broadly: From T cells, B-cell-depleted T cells, or PBMCs came the material, which was cDNA or gDNA.

Seattle enrolled patients during active infection and tracked them longitudinally. Germline CDR1 SEHNR, CDR2 FQNEAQ (reference sequence). The CDR3 contains 14 residues. The V end lost 5 bases, the J end lost 5 bases, and 14 bases lay between the germline ends. Repertoires were generated with immunoSEQ multiplex PCR, while TCRdb's copy carries only in-frame clones and drops some. The sample yields about 230,000 clones, 83% seen once. This sequence joins TRBV7-9 and TRBJ2-3, with D perhaps TRBD2 (5 bases). The TCR originated in a woman aged 25 to 45 with COVID-19, enrolled during active disease. Sequenced input: peripheral blood. In nucleotides, the CDR3 is TGTGCCAGCAGCCGAGTAGAGGGAAAAGATACGCAGTATTTT. The encoded protein is CASSRVEGKDTQYF.